The clone carrying this TCR beta chain appeared many times. This sample is part of a study of CD8 T cells in ankylosing spondylitis. V shed 4 bases and J 6 bases; nucleotides not matched to a gene: 4. There are 16 residues in the CDR3. Germline V gene data show CDR1 as SGHTA and CDR2 as FQGNSA. TCRdb called the 5' RACE reads again in MiXCR, with one record for every CDR3 protein. The data show more than 150,000 distinct CDR3 sequences, 15% to 20% seen once. Source material: blood, either unsorted or a sorted T cell fraction (not recorded which). The receptor was derived from a male donor between 5 and 35 years old with ankylosing spondylitis or in good health (not recorded which). V usage is TRBV7-2 and J usage is TRBJ2-1; 15 nucleotides agree with TRBD2. The CDR3 DNA sequence: TGTGCCAGCAGCTCGTCGGGACTAGCGGGAGGCAATGAGCAGTTCTTC. It is translated as CASSSSGLAGGNEQFF.